Given below is one T cell receptor (beta chain) in context. Its antigen is not identified. The data were obtained in a study of CD8 T cells in ankylosing spondylitis. Study findings and constraints: CD8+ disease-linked clones were present at relatively low frequencies in blood. Seemingly characteristic of ankylosing spondylitis blood was a TCR beta motif consisting of about 8 highly homologous variants.

The ends were cut back, 3 bases at V and 8 bases at J, with 20 bases in the middle. Germline lookup yields CDR1 SGHVS and CDR2 FQNEAQ. The CDR3 is made up of 16 amino acids. From the 5' RACE reads, TCRdb called clonotypes with MiXCR, one entry per CDR3 protein. The repertoire holds roughly 700,000 distinct CDR3 sequences, 19% seen once, with 15% to 20% in the top ten. Sequencing was performed on blood, either unsorted or a sorted T cell fraction (not recorded which). This chain connects TRBV7-8 to TRBJ2-1, with D perhaps TRBD1 or TRBD2 (7 bases each). The TCR sequence derives from a male donor with ankylosing spondylitis. CDR3 DNA: TGTGCCAGCAGCTTTGGGGGAGGGACAGTTTTGGATGAGCAGTTCTTC. This translates into CASSFGGGTVLDEQFF.